The 21 T cell receptor beta chains reported below all come from one sample, sequenced in a study of shared clonotypes between healthy human individuals. Assay: immunoSEQ multiplex PCR; the TCRdb copy retains only in-frame clones and omits some. Of some 2.4 million clones listed, approximately 93% were seen once; the top ten hold 0.36%. The sample taken for sequencing was naive CD4+ T cells from PBMCs. Subset defined: CD45RA+ positively selected. The receptors here all came from a man aged 18 to 35 in good health. Some clones in this sample may be carry-over from other donors' samples.

This chain joins TRBV5-5 and TRBJ1-1; D is unclear. The CDR3 extends over 13 amino acids. Germline V gene lookup returns CDR1 SGHKS and CDR2 YYEKEE (reference sequence). V was cut by 4 bases and J by 2 bases, with 9 bases left in between. CDR3 loop: CASSPDVNTEAFF. The CDR3 nucleotides are TGTGCCAGCAGCCCGGACGTAAACACTGAAGCTTTCTTT. Complete variable domain (other parts from reference TRBV5-5 and TRBJ1-1): DAGVTQSPTHLIKTRGQQVTLRCSPISGHKSVSWYQQVLGQGPQFIFQYYEKEERGRGNFPDRFSARQFPNYSSELNVNALLLGDSALYLCASSPDVNTEAFFGQGTRLTVV.

V usage is TRBV7-2 and J usage is TRBJ1-1; D is unresolved. The germline CDR1 and CDR2 sequences are SGHTA and FQGNSA. The CDR3 consists of 15 residues. The ends were cut back, 1 base at V and 1 base at J, with 10 bases in the middle. In DNA form, the CDR3 reads TGTGCCAGCAGCTTAGAACCAATCCAGAACACTGAAGCTTTCTTT. Translation gives CASSLEPIQNTEAFF.

The chain carries TRBV13 and TRBJ1-5; 7 bases are shared with TRBD1. Unmatched junction bases numbered 3, after V lost 4 bases and J lost 3 bases. The CDR3 has 14 amino acids. Germline assignment: CDR1 PRHDT and CDR2 FYEKMQ (reference sequence). CDR3 coding DNA: TGTGCCAGCAGCTACGGGACAGACAATCAGCCCCAGCATTTT. It is translated as CASSYGTDNQPQHF. The full variable domain, its missing parts supplied by reference TRBV13 and TRBJ1-5, is AAGVIQSPRHLIKEKRETATLKCYPIPRHDTVYWYQQGPGQDPQFLISFYEKMQSDKGSIPDRFSAQQFSDYHSELNMSSLELGDSALYFCASSYGTDNQPQHFGDGTRLSIL.

This sequence joins TRBV29-1 and TRBJ2-7; 7 nucleotides align to TRBD1. Germline V gene lookup returns CDR1 SQVTM and CDR2 ANQGSEA. The V gene end was trimmed by 7 bases and the J gene end by 1 base; junction bases not matched to a gene: 10. The CDR3 runs 14 residues. The CDR3: CSAAGTARSYEQYF. The CDR3 DNA reads as TGCAGCGCGGCCGGGACAGCCCGATCCTACGAGCAGTACTTC.

The chain is built from TRBV19 and TRBJ2-1; D call uncertain. CDR3 size: 12 residues. Trimming took 5 bases from V and 12 from J, leaving 14 bases between them. Germline CDR1 is LNHDA and CDR2 is SQIVND (reference sequence). In DNA form, the CDR3 reads TGTGCCAGTAGTGGTCAAGGAACTTTGCAGTTCTTC. As protein: CASSGQGTLQFF.

This rearrangement joins TRBV18 to TRBJ2-2, with D possibly being TRBD1 (6 bases). Germline values: CDR1 KGHSH, CDR2 LQKENI. Trimming pared 0 bases from V and 2 bases from J, leaving 10 bases between. The CDR3 is 16 amino acids. The CDR3 loop is CASSPPGQFNTGELFF. DNA of the CDR3: TGTGCCAGCTCACCACCCGGACAGTTTAACACCGGGGAGCTGTTTTTT.

The chain links TRBV6-5 to TRBJ2-7, with D possibly matching TRBD1 (6 bases). Germline values: CDR1 MNHEY, CDR2 SVGAGI. The CDR3 runs 14 residues. V was pared by 4 bases and J by 3 bases, with 13 bases between. The CDR3 DNA reads as TGTGCCAGCAGTTCGCGAACAGGGTTCTACGAGCAGTACTTC. It translates to CASSSRTGFYEQYF.

The chain employs TRBV9 and TRBJ2-1; D perhaps matches TRBD2 (5 bases). The V end was cut by 0 bases, the J end by 2 bases, with 12 bases between. The CDR3 contains 16 residues. CDR1 is SGDLS, CDR2 YYNGEE, per germline. The CDR3 region is CASSVGGRSTYNEQFF. The CDR3, as DNA: TGTGCCAGCAGCGTAGGTGGGAGAAGCACCTACAATGAGCAGTTCTTC.

The gene calls are TRBV28 and TRBJ1-1, with D unresolved. CDR1 and CDR2 from the germline V gene are MDHEN and SYDVKM. Trimming removed 2 bases from V and 5 bases from J, with 18 bases in between. The CDR3 contains 16 residues. CDR3 coding DNA: TGTGCCAGCAGTTTACCCCACGCCCGAGGGAGGACTGAAGCTTTCTTT. Its translation is CASSLPHARGRTEAFF. Variable domain in full (rest from reference TRBV28 and TRBJ1-1): DVKVTQSSRYLVKRTGEKVFLECVQDMDHENMFWYRQDPGLGLRLIYFSYDVKMKEKGDIPEGYSVSREKKERFSLILESASTNQTSMYLCASSLPHARGRTEAFFGQGTRLTVV.

Remarks on this clone: Other nucleotide sequences from this sample produce the same CDR3. The V gene is TRBV28, the J gene TRBJ2-7; TRBD2 aligns across 14 bases. This CDR3 spans 14 amino acids. Germline V lookup: CDR1 MDHEN, CDR2 SYDVKM. The junction had 2 bases not matched to a gene; V was cut back by 6 bases and J by 4 bases. As DNA, the CDR3 is TGTGCCAGCAGGAGACTAGCGGGAGGGTACGAGCAGTACTTC. Amino acid sequence: CASRRLAGGYEQYF.

Comment on this clone: At the DNA level, this CDR3 is encoded by other sequences in the same sample as well. The chain carries TRBV28 and TRBJ1-4; weak D call: TRBD1 (6 bases). Germline lookup yields CDR1 MDHEN and CDR2 SYDVKM. The ends were cut back, 4 bases at V and 3 bases at J, with 12 bases in the middle. The CDR3 consists of 15 residues. The CDR3 protein is CASSSPQGSNEKLFF. CDR3 sequence (DNA): TGTGCCAGCAGTTCCCCACAGGGATCTAATGAAAAACTGTTTTTT.

V and J are TRBV5-1 and TRBJ2-7, with 9 bases that match TRBD1. Trimming removed 4 bases from V and 4 bases from J; junction bases left unmatched: 9. Germline V gene data show CDR1 as SGHRS and CDR2 as YFSETQ. The CDR3 is 15 residues long. CDR3 DNA sequence: TGCGCCAGCAGCGTAAGAGCGGGACAGGGTTACGAGCAGTACTTC. As protein: CASSVRAGQGYEQYF.

The V gene is TRBV4-1, the J gene TRBJ1-2; possible D gene TRBD1, 5 bases. Germline loops: CDR1 MGHRA, CDR2 YSYEKL. V lost 3 bases, J lost 5 bases, and 19 bases lay in between. This CDR3 has 16 residues. CDR3 in amino acids: CASSHDGTPLPYGYTF. The CDR3 DNA is TGCGCCAGCAGCCACGACGGGACTCCTCTCCCATATGGCTACACCTTC.

The rearrangement uses TRBV28 and TRBJ2-1; 9 nucleotides match TRBD2. Germline CDR1 and CDR2: MDHEN and SYDVKM. The CDR3 length is 17 residues. J lost 4 bases, V lost 3 bases, and 10 bases had no gene match. The CDR3 coding sequence is TGTGCCAGCAGTTTGCCTGCCGGGACTAGCAGATACAATGAGCAGTTCTTC. Encoded protein: CASSLPAGTSRYNEQFF.

The chain uses TRBV28 and TRBJ2-7, with a tentative D call TRBD1 (6 bases). There are 13 residues in the CDR3. CDR1 is MDHEN, CDR2 SYDVKM, per germline. V was cut by 3 bases and J by 4 bases, with 10 bases left in between. The CDR3 region is CASSFQGRYEQYF. The CDR3 bases are TGTGCCAGCAGTTTTCAGGGGCGATACGAGCAGTACTTC.

About this clone itself: Other DNA sequences from this sample encode an identical CDR3 as well. The chain is built from TRBV6-4 and TRBJ1-1; no reliable D call. The CDR3 sequence is 13 residues long. In germline, CDR1 is MRHNA, CDR2 SNTAGT. Trimming stripped 2 bases from V and 2 bases from J, with 6 bases between. Here the CDR3 reads CASSDRENTEAFF. The CDR3 DNA follows: TGTGCCAGCAGTGACAGGGAAAACACTGAAGCTTTCTTT.

This chain connects TRBV9 to TRBJ2-5, with 14 bases identical to TRBD2. Germline loops: CDR1 SGDLS, CDR2 YYNGEE. The V and J ends lost 0 bases and 3 bases, in that order; junction bases with no gene match: 7. This CDR3 region has 18 residues. CDR3 sequence reads: CASSVGTTTSGREETQYF. The CDR3 bases are TGTGCCAGCAGCGTAGGAACCACGACTAGCGGGAGGGAAGAGACCCAGTACTTC.

The J gene is TRBJ2-3, the V gene TRBV5-4; D is perhaps TRBD2 (6 bases). V gave up 3 bases and J gave up 4 bases, with 9 bases separating them. Looked up from germline, CDR1 is SGHNT and CDR2 is YYREEE (reference sequence). The CDR3 has 13 amino acids. CDR3 bases: TGTGCCAGCAGCTACTGGGGGGCAGATACGCAGTATTTT. Amino acids: CASSYWGADTQYF.

About this clone itself: Different DNA sequences within this sample yield the same CDR3. The rearrangement uses TRBV2 and TRBJ2-3; D remains ambiguous. CDR3 length equals 12 residues. V lost 6 bases and J 6 bases, leaving 10 bases between the germline ends. CDR1 is SNHLY, CDR2 FYNNEI, per germline. The DNA of the CDR3 is TGTGCCAGCAGCCCCCCCGGGGATACGCAGTATTTT. Its protein product is CASSPPGDTQYF.

The chain carries TRBV19 and TRBJ2-7; no clear D gene. The CDR3 is 12 residues long. Germline assignment: CDR1 LNHDA and CDR2 SQIVND (reference sequence). V lost 4 bases and J lost 4, with 8 bases in between. The CDR3 loop is CASSTSAYEQYF. CDR3 in DNA: TGTGCCAGTAGTACATCTGCTTACGAGCAGTACTTC.

This chain uses TRBV5-4 with TRBJ1-1, with D tentatively TRBD1 (6 bases). V gave up 6 bases and J gave up 4 bases, with 16 bases separating them. Per germline, CDR1 SGHNT and CDR2 YYREEE (reference sequence). This CDR3 region has 14 residues. CDR3 sequence (DNA): TGTGCCAGCAAATACAGGGAGGGGGTCACTGAAGCTTTCTTT. Amino acid sequence: CASKYREGVTEAFF. Based on the CDR3 plus reference TRBV5-4 and TRBJ1-1, the full variable domain is ETGVTQSPTHLIKTRGQQVTLRCSSQSGHNTVSWYQQALGQGPQFIFQYYREEENGRGNFPPRFSGLQFPNYSSELNVNALELDDSALYLCASKYREGVTEAFFGQGTRLTVV.